This T cell receptor (beta chain) was observed in a study of CD8 T cells in ankylosing spondylitis. Study results and limitations: Peripheral blood samples showed relatively rare disease-linked clones, and these clones were CD8+. Enrichment of disease-linked clones was reportedly significant in matched ankylosing spondylitis synovial fluid. Among TCR beta sequences, a motif of eight highly homologous variants appeared characteristic of ankylosing spondylitis blood. Earlier work had already found some motif variants in reactive arthritis synovial fluid and blood.

This clonotype occurred many times. Its target is unknown. One entry per CDR3 protein results from TCRdb running MiXCR on the 5' RACE reads. The repertoire includes roughly 130,000 distinct CDR3 sequences, more than 7% of them detected once, and 6% to 8% sits in the top ten. CDR1 and CDR2 (germline): SEHNR, FQNEAQ (reference sequence). The CDR3 extends over 14 amino acids. Deletions cut 2 bases from V and 3 bases from J, with 10 bases between. This receptor was identified in a male donor with ankylosing spondylitis. The sample taken for sequencing was synovial fluid, either unsorted or a sorted T cell fraction (not recorded which). The V call is TRBV7-9, the J call TRBJ2-5; D possibly matches TRBD1 or TRBD2 (7 bases each). CDR3: CASSLQGGEETQYF. In DNA, the CDR3 is TGTGCCAGCAGCTTACAGGGGGGGGAAGAGACCCAGTACTTC.